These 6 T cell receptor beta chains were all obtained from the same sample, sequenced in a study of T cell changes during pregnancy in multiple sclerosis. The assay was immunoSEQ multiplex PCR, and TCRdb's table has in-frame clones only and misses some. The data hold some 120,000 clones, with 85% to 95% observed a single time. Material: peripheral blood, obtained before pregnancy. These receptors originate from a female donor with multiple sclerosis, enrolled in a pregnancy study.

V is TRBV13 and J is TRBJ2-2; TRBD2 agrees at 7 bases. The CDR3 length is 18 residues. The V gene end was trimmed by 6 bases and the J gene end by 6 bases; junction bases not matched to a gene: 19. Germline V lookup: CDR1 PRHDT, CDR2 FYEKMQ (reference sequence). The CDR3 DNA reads TGTGCCAGCAGACTTACCCCTGCGAGCGGGGATCGGGCCGGGGAGCTGTTTTTT. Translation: CASRLTPASGDRAGELFF.

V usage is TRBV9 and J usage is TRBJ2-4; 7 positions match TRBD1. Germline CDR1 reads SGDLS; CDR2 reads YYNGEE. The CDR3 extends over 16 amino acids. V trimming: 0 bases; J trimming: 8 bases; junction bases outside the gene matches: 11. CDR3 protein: CASSVAAGGIIDIQYF. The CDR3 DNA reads TGTGCCAGCAGCGTAGCCGCAGGGGGAATAATAGACATTCAGTACTTC.

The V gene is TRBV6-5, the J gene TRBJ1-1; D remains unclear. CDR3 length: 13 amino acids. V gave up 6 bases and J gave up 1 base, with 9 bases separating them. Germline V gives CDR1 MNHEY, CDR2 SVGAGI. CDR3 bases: TGTGCCAGCAGCCGCGCGAGGAACACTGAAGCTTTCTTT. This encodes CASSRARNTEAFF.

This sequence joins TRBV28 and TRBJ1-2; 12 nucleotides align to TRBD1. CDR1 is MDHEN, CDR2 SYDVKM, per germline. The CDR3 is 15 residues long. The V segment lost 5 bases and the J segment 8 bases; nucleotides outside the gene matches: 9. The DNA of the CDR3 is TGTGCCAGCAGTCCACCGGGACAGGGGGCGGGGGGCTACACCTTC. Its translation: CASSPPGQGAGGYTF.

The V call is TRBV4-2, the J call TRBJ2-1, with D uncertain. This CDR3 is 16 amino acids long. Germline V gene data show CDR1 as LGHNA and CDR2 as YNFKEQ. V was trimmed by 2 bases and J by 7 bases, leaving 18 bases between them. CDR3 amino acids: CASSQSHSSSGNEQFF. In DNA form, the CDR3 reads TGTGCCAGCAGCCAATCGCACAGTTCGAGTGGTAATGAGCAGTTCTTC.

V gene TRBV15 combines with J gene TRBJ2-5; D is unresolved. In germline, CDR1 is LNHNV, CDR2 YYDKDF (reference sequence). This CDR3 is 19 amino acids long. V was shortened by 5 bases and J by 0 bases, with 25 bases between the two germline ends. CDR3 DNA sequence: TGTGCCACCAGCCCCCATGACCTAGACTCAAATCCTTACCAAGAGACCCAGTACTTC. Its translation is CATSPHDLDSNPYQETQYF.